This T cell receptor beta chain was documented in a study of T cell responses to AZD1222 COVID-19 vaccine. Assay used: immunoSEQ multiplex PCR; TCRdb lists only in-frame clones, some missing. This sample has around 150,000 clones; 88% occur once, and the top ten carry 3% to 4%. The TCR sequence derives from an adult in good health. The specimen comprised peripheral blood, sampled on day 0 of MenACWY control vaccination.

CDR3 loop: CASGGNTQYF. The CDR3 coding sequence is TGTGCCAGCGGAGGCAATACGCAGTATTTT. The V gene is TRBV2, the J gene TRBJ2-3; D may be TRBD2 (5 bases). Germline V CDR1 and CDR2: SNHLY, FYNNEI. CDR3 size: 10 residues. V was shortened by 8 bases and J by 7 bases, with 7 bases between the two germline ends.